The 14 T cell receptor beta chains in this list originate from one sample, sequenced in a study of sequential checkpoint blockade in melanoma. Sequenced by immunoSEQ multiplex PCR; TCRdb stores in-frame clones only, minus some. The table has roughly 9,100 clones, 20% to 25% seen once. Noted treatment: randomized to nivolumab then ipilimumab (arm A) or the reverse (arm B). The sample here was tumor tissue (inferred from file names), taken from a patient given nivolumab and ipilimumab in sequence. The receptors here all came from a human donor with melanoma.

The chain has TRBV18 and TRBJ1-5, with 8 bases that match TRBD1. Germline V CDR1 and CDR2: KGHSH, LQKENI. The J segment lost 7 bases and the V segment lost 1 base, leaving 9 bases of the junction unmatched. The CDR3 covers 16 residues. In DNA form, the CDR3 reads TGTGCCAGCTCACCACGAGCCACAGGGGGGCAACAGCCCCAGCATTTT. It yields the protein CASSPRATGGQQPQHF. Full variable domain (outside the CDR3, taken from reference TRBV18 and TRBJ1-5): NAGVMQNPRHLVRRRGQEARLRCSPMKGHSHVYWYRQLPEEGLKFMVYLQKENIIDESGMPKERFSAEFPKEGPSILRIQQVVRGDSAAYFCASSPRATGGQQPQHFGDGTRLSIL.

The CDR3 sequence: CASSTVQGALHYNEQFF. DNA for the CDR3: TGTGCCAGCAGCACCGTACAGGGAGCTTTACATTACAATGAGCAGTTCTTC. The chain combines TRBV7-7 with TRBJ2-1; a possible D gene is TRBD1 (6 bases). Germline V lookup: CDR1 SSHAT, CDR2 FNYEAQ (reference sequence). The CDR3 has 17 residues. The germline V and J ends were trimmed by 5 bases and 4 bases, with 21 bases remaining between them.

The chain is built from TRBV6-8 and TRBJ2-7; 7 bases agree with TRBD2. Germline lookup yields CDR1 MNHGY and CDR2 SAAAGT. Trimming cost V 6 bases and J 2 bases; bases outside gene matches: 4. The CDR3 length is 13 residues. The CDR3 DNA sequence: TGTGCCAGCAGGTGGGACTATCCCTACGAGCAGTACTTC. Translation gives CASRWDYPYEQYF.

Judged by abundance, this clone is medium-sized. V gene TRBV6-8 combines with J gene TRBJ1-4; the D gene is possibly TRBD1 (5 bases). Per germline, CDR1 MNHGY and CDR2 SAAAGT. V shed 0 bases and J shed 10 bases, with 15 bases lying between them. There are 15 residues in the CDR3. The CDR3 nucleotides read TGTGCCAGCAGTTACTCTACAGGAAAGGCTGGAAAACTGTTTTTT. This sequence encodes CASSYSTGKAGKLFF.

This clone occurred a few times. J is TRBJ2-7 and V is TRBV23-1; D is unclear. TRBV23-1 is an ORF; its function is uncertain. Trimming removed 6 bases at V and 7 bases at J, with 28 bases between. This CDR3 spans 17 amino acids. The CDR3 nucleotides are TGCGCCAGCAGCTTGGGTGGTTTCAGAGTGACTTCATGGGAGCAGTACGTC. Protein: CASSLGGFRVTSWEQYV.

A note on this clone: This same CDR3 is encoded by further DNA sequences in the sample. This chain connects TRBV6-8 to TRBJ1-6; a possible D gene is TRBD1 (5 bases). The CDR3 covers 14 residues. Germline CDR1 reads MNHGY; CDR2 reads SAAAGT. V lost 2 bases, J lost 9 bases, and 11 bases lay in between. The CDR3 spells CASSYRGAGSPLHF. CDR3 coding DNA: TGTGCCAGCAGTTACAGGGGAGCGGGTTCACCCCTCCACTTT.

This chain joins TRBV12-2 and TRBJ2-5; the tabulated D call, TRBD1, remains unverified against the DNA. TRBV12-2 is a pseudogene locus. CDR3 length equals 14 residues. The chain's CDR3 is CATSTGQGGETQYF. CDR3 coding DNA: TGTGCCACCTCGACCGGACAGGGTGGAGAGACCCAGTACTTC.

V usage is TRBV6-8 and J usage is TRBJ2-3; D uncertain. The germline gives CDR1 MNHGY, CDR2 SAAAGT. The CDR3 totals 14 residues. The V end lost 0 bases, the J end lost 2 bases, and 6 bases lay between the germline ends. The CDR3 nucleotides read TGTGCCAGCAGTTACTCCATTTCCACAGATACGCAGTATTTT. It specifies CASSYSISTDTQYF.

This clone was seen a handful of times. The rearrangement uses TRBV6-8 and TRBJ2-3, with TRBD2 matching over 14 bases. V was clipped by 6 bases and J by 0 bases; unmatched bases: 2. The CDR3 is 16 amino acids. Germline assignment: CDR1 MNHGY and CDR2 SAAAGT. CDR3 sequence (DNA): TGTGCCAGCAGAGGACTAGCGGGGGGAAGCACAGATACGCAGTATTTT. Its translation is CASRGLAGGSTDTQYF.

The chain joins TRBV6-8 to TRBJ2-4; either TRBD1 or TRBD2 may supply D (5 bases each). CDR1 is MNHGY and CDR2 is SAAAGT in the germline V gene. Deletions cut 4 bases from V and 3 bases from J, with 16 bases between. This CDR3 comprises 16 residues. CDR3 sequence reads: CASSSQGPVDKNIQYF. The CDR3 DNA follows: TGTGCCAGCAGTTCGCAGGGACCCGTGGACAAAAACATTCAGTACTTC.

In its sample, this clone was seen many times. In DNA, the CDR3 is TGTGCCAGCAGCGGGGTAGGGGGCTACACTGAAGCTTTCTTT. Translated, it gives CASSGVGGYTEAFF. This sequence joins TRBV11-3 and TRBJ1-1; 7 bases align to TRBD1. Germline V gives CDR1 SGHNT, CDR2 YENEEA. The CDR3 extends over 14 amino acids. With V trimmed by 5 bases and J by 3 bases, 6 bases remained unmatched.

The chain uses TRBV19 and TRBJ2-2; D not certain. The CDR3 is 12 amino acids. V shed 2 bases and J shed 6 bases, with 4 bases lying between them. Germline V gives CDR1 LNHDA, CDR2 SQIVND (reference sequence). The DNA for the CDR3 is TGTGCCAGTAGTATAATCCCCGGGGAGCTGTTTTTT. This codes for CASSIIPGELFF.

This clone was detected a few times. V usage is TRBV18 and J usage is TRBJ2-3, with 11 bases lining up with TRBD2. The CDR3 has 19 amino acids. Losses at the gene ends were 6 bases for V and 1 base for J; bases not matched to a gene: 15. Germline V gives CDR1 KGHSH, CDR2 LQKENI. The CDR3 bases are TGTGCCAGCTCCCAAGATACTAGCGGGGGAAACATCGGCACAGATACGCAGTATTTT. Translated, it gives CASSQDTSGGNIGTDTQYF.

This clone came up a few times. The chain couples TRBV6-8 to TRBJ2-7, with 7 positions matching TRBD1. Losses at the gene ends were 10 bases for V and 1 base for J; bases not matched to a gene: 7. Germline V gives CDR1 MNHGY, CDR2 SAAAGT. This CDR3 spans 13 amino acids. The CDR3 DNA reads TGTGCCATCAGACCGGGACAGTCCTACGAGCAGTACGTC. This codes for CAIRPGQSYEQYV.